The 17 T cell receptor beta chains presented below share a single source sample, sequenced in a study of T cell repertoires in cytomegalovirus infection. In TCRdb, the reads were re-called with MiXCR into one record per CDR3 protein. The sample holds about 300,000 distinct CDR3 sequences; about a tenth are singletons and the top ten take approximately 2.3%. Sequenced: PBMCs. These receptors all come from a human donor in good health (CMV status not recorded). Some clones in this sample may be carry-over from other donors' samples.

CDR3 DNA sequence: TGTGCCAGCAGTAGGGCCGCCATGAGACGGGGAGCTTTCTTT. It is translated as CASSRAAMRRGAFF. The chain joins TRBV2 to TRBJ1-1, with no clear D. The CDR3 has 14 residues. Between the trimmed V and J ends, which lost 5 bases and 10 bases, there was a span of 20 bases. Germline V gene sequence: CDR1 SNHLY, CDR2 FYNNEI.

The rearrangement uses TRBV15 and TRBJ2-1; 8 bases agree with TRBD1. The germline gives CDR1 LNHNV, CDR2 YYDKDF (reference sequence). This CDR3 has 17 residues. With 3 bases clipped from V and 1 base from J, the junction kept 8 bases outside the gene matches. CDR3 sequence: CATSSEQGVRSYNEQFF. The CDR3 nucleotides are TGTGCCACCAGCAGTGAACAGGGGGTTAGATCCTACAATGAGCAGTTCTTC.

This clonotype was picked up many times. The V and J genes are TRBV7-2 and TRBJ2-3; TRBD2 agrees at 9 bases. The CDR3 sequence is 13 residues long. The germline CDR1 and CDR2 sequences are SGHTA and FQGNSA. The V and J ends lost 8 bases and 4 bases, in that order; junction bases with no gene match: 4. CDR3 bases: TGTGCCAGCGGGCGGGGGGGGCCAGATACGCAGTATTTT. Translated: CASGRGGPDTQYF.

Many counts were recorded for this clonotype. The rearrangement joins TRBV6-2 or TRBV6-3 to TRBJ1-4; TRBD1 might be the D (5 bases). The CDR3 has 15 residues. Germline CDR1 reads MNHEY; CDR2 reads SVGEGT. V gave up 6 bases and J gave up 8 bases, with 19 bases separating them. The chain's CDR3 is CASSTGPRRREKLFF. The DNA for the CDR3 is TGTGCCAGCAGCACGGGACCACGGAGGCGCGAAAAACTGTTTTTT.

This clonotype was found many times. The V gene is TRBV20-1, the J gene TRBJ1-1, with D unclear. This CDR3 spans 13 amino acids. Germline assignment: CDR1 DFQATT and CDR2 SNEGSKA (reference sequence). Deletions cut 3 bases from V and 2 bases from J, with 10 bases between. The CDR3 loop is CSASLQSNTEAFF. The CDR3 DNA follows: TGCAGTGCTAGTTTACAGAGTAACACTGAAGCTTTCTTT.

This clonotype occurred many times. The chain combines TRBV20-1 with TRBJ2-1; a possible D gene is TRBD2 (5 bases). CDR1 and CDR2 (germline): DFQATT, SNEGSKA (reference sequence). V lost 7 bases and J 1 base, leaving 23 bases between the germline ends. This CDR3 is built from 17 residues. For the CDR3, the DNA is TGCAGTGTAAAAGGGTCCCTAGCCGGCCAATCCTACAATGAGCAGTTCTTC. This sequence encodes CSVKGSLAGQSYNEQFF.

In this sample, this clonotype turned up many times. The gene calls are TRBV25-1 and TRBJ2-7; tentative D call: TRBD2 (6 bases). The CDR3 contains 15 residues. V shed 3 bases and J shed 1 base, with 13 bases lying between them. Germline V lookup: CDR1 MGHDK, CDR2 SYGVNS. DNA for the CDR3: TGTGCCAGCAGTGACGACGGGAGTCCTTCCTACGAGCAGTACTTC. Its protein is CASSDDGSPSYEQYF.

This clonotype was seen ten or more times. The J gene is TRBJ2-1, the V gene TRBV2; D unclear. Germline-derived CDR1 and CDR2 are SNHLY and FYNNEI. Deletions cut 2 bases from V and 0 bases from J, with 5 bases between. This CDR3 has 14 amino acids. For the CDR3, the DNA is TGTGCCAGCAGTGAAAGGGACTCCTACAATGAGCAGTTCTTC. It is translated as CASSERDSYNEQFF.

V gene TRBV29-1 combines with J gene TRBJ2-5; TRBD2 aligns across 15 bases. The V and J ends lost 5 bases and 1 base, in that order; junction bases with no gene match: 5. This CDR3 is built from 16 residues. In germline, CDR1 is SQVTM, CDR2 ANQGSEA. CDR3 sequence reads: CSVTGLAGGGQETQYF. CDR3 DNA sequence: TGCAGCGTTACCGGACTAGCGGGGGGGGGCCAAGAGACCCAGTACTTC.

The chain carries TRBV20-1 and TRBJ2-5; D is possibly TRBD1 (6 bases). CDR3 length equals 15 residues. Per the germline V gene, CDR1 is DFQATT and CDR2 is SNEGSKA (reference sequence). Trimming took off 3 bases at V and 5 bases at J, with 19 bases between the two ends. The CDR3 DNA is TGCAGTGCTAGCGGGACATCTCATGATTTGGAGACCCAGTACTTC. Encoded protein: CSASGTSHDLETQYF.

This clonotype was detected a few times. This chain uses TRBV14 with TRBJ2-7, with no clear D. The V gene's germline CDR1 is SGHDN and CDR2 FVKESK. The CDR3 loop spans 12 amino acids. Deletions cut 1 base from V and 3 bases from J, with 4 bases between. Here the CDR3 DNA reads TGTGCCAGCAGCCAAGTTTTCTACGAGCAGTACTTC. As protein: CASSQVFYEQYF.

There are many counts of this clonotype. This rearrangement joins TRBV6-5 to TRBJ1-1; D perhaps matches TRBD1 (5 bases). With 0 bases removed from V and 6 bases from J, the gap between germline ends came to 14 bases. The CDR3 is made up of 15 amino acids. Germline CDR1 and CDR2: MNHEY and SVGAGI. The CDR3 reads CASSYSAGWEAEAFF. The CDR3 DNA follows: TGTGCCAGCAGTTACTCGGCAGGGTGGGAGGCTGAAGCTTTCTTT.

In DNA form, the CDR3 reads TGCAGTGGCGGCCAGGGGGGTTCCTACAATGAGCAGTTCTTC. It is translated as CSGGQGGSYNEQFF. The chain carries TRBV20-1 and TRBJ2-1; a possible D gene is TRBD1 (7 bases). Trimming removed 7 bases from V and 1 base from J, with 14 bases in between. Germline V lookup: CDR1 DFQATT, CDR2 SNEGSKA (reference sequence). The CDR3 has 14 residues.

This chain links TRBV7-8 with TRBJ2-4; 12 nucleotides agree with TRBD1. Germline trimming cut 2 bases from V and 3 bases from J; bases unmatched to any gene: 8. Germline V gene data show CDR1 as SGHVS and CDR2 as FQNEAQ. This CDR3 is 18 amino acids long. CDR3: CASSLRGGQGAIKNIQYF. The CDR3 DNA sequence: TGTGCCAGCAGCTTAAGGGGGGGACAGGGGGCAATCAAAAACATTCAGTACTTC. Variable domain in full (rest from reference TRBV7-8 and TRBJ2-4): GAGVSQSPRYKVAKRGQDVALRCDPISGHVSLFWYQQALGQGPEFLTYFQNEAQLDKSGLPSDRFFAERPEGSVSTLKIQRTQQEDSAVYLCASSLRGGQGAIKNIQYFGAGTRLSVL.

This clonotype was observed at least ten times. V usage is TRBV6-5 and J usage is TRBJ1-1; 11 bases line up with TRBD1. CDR3 length: 18 residues. The V gene's germline CDR1 is MNHEY and CDR2 SVGAGI. The trim removed 2 bases at V and 4 bases at J, leaving 12 bases unmatched. The CDR3: CASSYRLRTGGASTEAFF. CDR3 nucleotides: TGTGCCAGCAGTTACCGACTCCGGACAGGGGGCGCATCCACTGAAGCTTTCTTT.

The table lists this clonotype with many counts. The chain links TRBV7-2 to TRBJ1-3; D unclear. There are 15 residues in the CDR3. The germline V gene encodes CDR1 SGHTA and CDR2 FQGNSA. V lost 2 bases and J lost 0, with 8 bases in between. The CDR3 coding sequence is TGTGCCAGCAGCTTATCTGAATACTCTGGAAACACCATATATTTT. The encoded protein is CASSLSEYSGNTIYF.

This clonotype came up many times. The V call is TRBV6-5, the J call TRBJ1-5; no reliable D call. Trimming removed 1 base at V and 5 bases at J, with 6 bases between. Looked up from germline, CDR1 is MNHEY and CDR2 is SVGAGI. CDR3 length: 13 residues. CDR3 in DNA: TGTGCCAGCAGTTACTACAAGGATCAGCCCCAGCATTTT. Residues: CASSYYKDQPQHF.